A single sample gave rise to the 8 T cell receptor beta chains below, sequenced in a study of T cells in tuberculosis. Produced via immunoSEQ multiplex PCR; TCRdb's table is partial and in-frame only. The profile covers over 20,000 clones, with around 97% appearing a single time and 6% to 6.5% taken by the ten largest. Sequenced: PBMCs. These receptors were collected from a donor aged 10 to 29 with latent tuberculosis or without tuberculosis infection.

The table lists this clone with a count of one. The chain couples TRBV25-1 to TRBJ2-7, with 7 positions matching TRBD1. V gave up 4 bases and J gave up 5 bases; unmatched junction bases: 8. CDR1 and CDR2 from the germline V gene are MGHDK and SYGVNS. The CDR3 spans 14 residues. DNA of the CDR3: TGTGCCAGCAGTGTCCCACAGGGGCAGGACGAGCAGTACTTC. Translating gives CASSVPQGQDEQYF.

This clone occurred once. The chain links TRBV27 to TRBJ1-5; D may be TRBD1 (5 bases). V was trimmed by 4 bases and J by 7 bases, leaving 14 bases between them. The CDR3 is 14 residues long. Germline values: CDR1 MNHEY, CDR2 SMNVEV (reference sequence). The CDR3 region is CASSWSQGQQPQHF. The CDR3 DNA is TGTGCCAGCAGTTGGTCGCAGGGTCAACAGCCCCAGCATTTT.

This rearrangement joins TRBV5-1 to TRBJ2-1; 8 nucleotides align to TRBD2. This CDR3 has 16 residues. Germline CDR1 SGHRS, CDR2 YFSETQ. V lost 0 bases and J lost 3; bases outside the gene matches: 5. This chain's CDR3 is CASSLGLAGNYNEQFF. CDR3 DNA sequence: TGCGCCAGCAGCTTGGGTTTAGCGGGGAACTACAATGAGCAGTTCTTC.

The CDR3 DNA sequence: TGTGCCAGCCTGACGATCCGGGACAGAAGATACGAGCAGTACTTC. Protein product: CASLTIRDRRYEQYF. The chain uses TRBV28 and TRBJ2-7; 7 nucleotides match TRBD1. From germline, CDR1 is MDHEN and CDR2 SYDVKM. V trimming: 8 bases; J trimming: 4 bases; junction bases outside the gene matches: 14. The CDR3 has 15 residues.

This clone was seen only a few times. The chain employs TRBV4-1 and TRBJ1-1; D not resolved. CDR3 length equals 15 residues. Germline CDR1 reads MGHRA; CDR2 reads YSYEKL. V dropped 4 bases and J dropped 1 base, with 13 bases sitting between them. CDR3 sequence: CASSPYGVGNTEAFF. CDR3 DNA sequence: TGCGCCAGCAGCCCATACGGGGTGGGGAACACTGAAGCTTTCTTT.

The CDR3 region is CASTAGTDTQYF. The CDR3 DNA reads TGCGCCAGCACCGCGGGCACAGATACGCAGTATTTT. The chain is built from TRBV5-1 and TRBJ2-3, with D uncertain. V lost 6 bases and J 1 base, leaving 6 bases between the germline ends. The CDR3 is 12 residues long. Per germline, CDR1 SGHRS and CDR2 YFSETQ.

In this sample, this clone turned up once. The chain carries TRBV6-6 and TRBJ1-5; no reliable D call. The CDR3 runs 11 residues. V shed 4 bases and J shed 6 bases, with 4 bases lying between them. Germline CDR1 and CDR2: MNHNY and SVGAGI (reference sequence). In DNA form, the CDR3 reads TGTGCCAGCAGTTCCGGTCAGCCCCAGCATTTT. It encodes CASSSGQPQHF.

The rearrangement uses TRBV19 and TRBJ1-2, with a tentative D call TRBD1 (6 bases). Trimming left V 0 bases short and J 8 bases short, with 16 bases between. The CDR3 contains 15 residues. CDR1 is LNHDA, CDR2 SQIVND, per germline (reference sequence). The CDR3 here is CASSIDQTGHSGYTF. In DNA form, the CDR3 reads TGTGCCAGTAGTATAGATCAGACAGGCCACTCGGGCTACACCTTC. Supplemented by reference TRBV19 and TRBJ1-2, the full variable domain reads DGGITQSPKYLFRKEGQNVTLSCEQNLNHDAMYWYRQDPGQGLRLIYYSQIVNDFQKGDIAEGYSVSREKKESFPLTVTSAQKNPTAFYLCASSIDQTGHSGYTFGSGTRLTVV.